One TCR beta chain is described in this entry. This sample is drawn from a study of blood T cells in healthy people across ages. Using a J-beta primer mix together with a sample-barcoded 5' primer, a second PCR was run for roughly 6 to 12 cycles. One entry per CDR3 protein, called by TCRdb with MiXCR from the 5' RACE reads. The sample carries about 730,000 distinct CDR3 sequences, more than 40% recorded once. In germline, CDR1 is SEHNR, CDR2 FQNEAQ (reference sequence). The V and J ends lost 1 base and 8 bases respectively, with 17 bases between them. The CDR3 has 15 amino acids. The genes are TRBV7-9 and TRBJ1-2; D unclear. The source of this sequence is a woman aged 55 to 70 in good health. The sample consisted of blood. The CDR3 DNA follows: TGTGCCAGCAGCTTAGTTGGGGTCGACTTACCAGGCTACACCTTC. This codes for CASSLVGVDLPGYTF.